The TCR beta chain described here comes from a study of cytomegalovirus exposure and HLA in healthy donors. Researchers ran the PCR with 60 Vbeta and 13 Jbeta primers. Method: immunoSEQ multiplex PCR; TCRdb's copy keeps in-frame clones and lacks some. In all, the sample yields about 48,000 clones. The CDR3 extends over 16 amino acids. Germline CDR1 and CDR2: SGHTA and FQGNSA. J lost 2 bases, V lost 5 bases, and 7 bases had no gene match. This receptor was obtained from a woman between 40 and 55 years old in good health and CMV-seronegative. The sequenced sample consisted of PBMCs. This chain uses TRBV7-2 with TRBJ1-4; 8 bases fit TRBD1. CDR3 sequence: CASSPDRGRTNEKLFF. CDR3 DNA sequence: TGTGCCAGCAGCCCCGACAGGGGACGGACTAATGAAAAACTGTTTTTT.